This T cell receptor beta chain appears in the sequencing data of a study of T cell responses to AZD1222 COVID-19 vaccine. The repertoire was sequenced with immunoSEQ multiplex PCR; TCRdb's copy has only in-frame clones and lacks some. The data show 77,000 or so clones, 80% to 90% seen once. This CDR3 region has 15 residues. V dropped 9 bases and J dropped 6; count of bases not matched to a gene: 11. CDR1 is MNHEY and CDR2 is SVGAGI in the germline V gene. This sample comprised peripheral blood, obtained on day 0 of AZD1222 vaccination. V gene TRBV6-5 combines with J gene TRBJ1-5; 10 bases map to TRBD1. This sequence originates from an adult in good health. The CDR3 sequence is CASQGRQGAIQPQHF. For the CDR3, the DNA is TGTGCCAGTCAAGGGAGACAGGGGGCAATTCAGCCCCAGCATTTT.